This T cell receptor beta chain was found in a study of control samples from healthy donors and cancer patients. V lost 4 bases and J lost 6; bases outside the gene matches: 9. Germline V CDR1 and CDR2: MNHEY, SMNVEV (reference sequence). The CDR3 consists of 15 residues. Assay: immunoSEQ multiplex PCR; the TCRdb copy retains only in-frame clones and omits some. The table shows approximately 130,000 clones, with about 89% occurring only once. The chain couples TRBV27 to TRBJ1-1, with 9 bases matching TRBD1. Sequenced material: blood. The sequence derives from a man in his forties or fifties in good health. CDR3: CASSSPGQGRPEAFF. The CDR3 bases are TGTGCCAGCAGTTCGCCGGGACAGGGAAGACCTGAAGCTTTCTTT.